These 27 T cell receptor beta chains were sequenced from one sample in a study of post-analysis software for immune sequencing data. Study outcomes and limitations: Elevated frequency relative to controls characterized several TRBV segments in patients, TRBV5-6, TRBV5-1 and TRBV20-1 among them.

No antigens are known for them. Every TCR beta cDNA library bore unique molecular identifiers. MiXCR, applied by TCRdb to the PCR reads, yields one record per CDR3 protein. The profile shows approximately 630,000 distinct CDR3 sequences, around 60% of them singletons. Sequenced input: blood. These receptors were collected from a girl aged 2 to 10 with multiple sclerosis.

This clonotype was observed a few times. The CDR3 DNA is TGTGCCAGCAAAGGGACAGGGGGTCCCAATGAGCAGTTCTTC. It codes for CASKGTGGPNEQFF. The chain employs TRBV6-2 or TRBV6-3 and TRBJ2-1; 11 bases map to TRBD1. CDR1 and CDR2 (germline): MNHEY, SVGEGT. The V segment lost 7 bases and the J segment 6 bases; nucleotides outside the gene matches: 5. This CDR3 has 14 residues.

The CDR3 loop is CASSLQGKVGETQYF. For the CDR3, the DNA is TGTGCCAGCAGCCTTCAGGGGAAGGTGGGGGAGACCCAGTACTTC. This chain uses TRBV3-1 with TRBJ2-7, with D perhaps matching TRBD1 (6 bases). The DNA matches TRBJ2-5 better at its end, which makes the J call doubtful. This CDR3 is 15 amino acids long. Per germline, CDR1 LGHDT and CDR2 YNNKEL (reference sequence).

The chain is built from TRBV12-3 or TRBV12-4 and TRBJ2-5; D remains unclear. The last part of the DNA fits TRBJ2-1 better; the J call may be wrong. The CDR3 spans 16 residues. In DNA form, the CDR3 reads TGTGCCAGCAGTTTATTGCAGACTCGATACCAAGAGACCCAGTTCTTC. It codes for CASSLLQTRYQETQFF.

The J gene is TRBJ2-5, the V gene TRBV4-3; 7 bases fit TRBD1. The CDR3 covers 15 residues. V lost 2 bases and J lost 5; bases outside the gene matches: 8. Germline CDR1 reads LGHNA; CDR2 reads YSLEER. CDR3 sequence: CASSQSQGGAETQYF. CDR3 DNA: TGCGCCAGCAGCCAAAGTCAAGGGGGCGCGGAGACCCAGTACTTC.

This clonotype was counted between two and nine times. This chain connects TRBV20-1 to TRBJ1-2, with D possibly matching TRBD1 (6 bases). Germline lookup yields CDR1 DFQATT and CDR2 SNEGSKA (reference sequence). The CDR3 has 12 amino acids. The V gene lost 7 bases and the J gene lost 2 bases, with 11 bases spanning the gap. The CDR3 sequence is CSGRRGNYGYTF. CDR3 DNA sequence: TGCAGTGGAAGGAGGGGGAACTATGGCTACACCTTC.

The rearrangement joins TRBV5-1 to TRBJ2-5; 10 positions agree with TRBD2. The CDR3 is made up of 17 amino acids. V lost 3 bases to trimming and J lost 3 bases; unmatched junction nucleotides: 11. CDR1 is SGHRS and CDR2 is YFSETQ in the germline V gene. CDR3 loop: CASSSGNIGLAEETQYF. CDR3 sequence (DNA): TGCGCCAGCAGCTCGGGAAATATAGGACTAGCGGAAGAGACCCAGTACTTC. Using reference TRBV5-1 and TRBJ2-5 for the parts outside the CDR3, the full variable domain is KAGVTQTPRYLIKTRGQQVTLSCSPISGHRSVSWYQQTPGQGLQFLFEYFSETQRNKGNFPGRFSGRQFSNSRSEMNVSTLELGDSALYLCASSSGNIGLAEETQYFGPGTRLLVL.

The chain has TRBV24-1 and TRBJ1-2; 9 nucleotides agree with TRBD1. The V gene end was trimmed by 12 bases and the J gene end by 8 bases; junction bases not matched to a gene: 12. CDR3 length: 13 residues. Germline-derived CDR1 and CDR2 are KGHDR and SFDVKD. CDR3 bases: TGTGCCTCCTACCGGGACAGGGAGCAGGGCTACACCTTC. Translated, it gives CASYRDREQGYTF.

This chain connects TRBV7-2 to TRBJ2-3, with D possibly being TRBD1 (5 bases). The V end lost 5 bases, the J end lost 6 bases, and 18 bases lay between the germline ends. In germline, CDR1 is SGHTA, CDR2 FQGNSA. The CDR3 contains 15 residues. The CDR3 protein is CASSPNQGLVDTQYF. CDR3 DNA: TGTGCCAGCAGCCCCAACCAGGGATTGGTGGATACGCAGTATTTT.

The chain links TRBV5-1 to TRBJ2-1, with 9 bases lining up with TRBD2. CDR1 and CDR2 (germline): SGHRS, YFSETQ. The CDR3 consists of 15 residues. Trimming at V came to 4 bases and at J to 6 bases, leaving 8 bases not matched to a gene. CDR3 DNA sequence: TGCGCCAGCAGCGGGGGACTAGCAGTTGGCAATGAGCAGTTCTTC. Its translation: CASSGGLAVGNEQFF.

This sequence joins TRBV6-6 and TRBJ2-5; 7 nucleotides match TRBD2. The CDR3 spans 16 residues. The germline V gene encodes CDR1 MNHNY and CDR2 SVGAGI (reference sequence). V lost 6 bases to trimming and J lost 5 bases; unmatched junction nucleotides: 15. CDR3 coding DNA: TGTGCCAGCAGCCGCACCGATGGCGGGAGCGTCGAGACCCAGTACTTC. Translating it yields CASSRTDGGSVETQYF.

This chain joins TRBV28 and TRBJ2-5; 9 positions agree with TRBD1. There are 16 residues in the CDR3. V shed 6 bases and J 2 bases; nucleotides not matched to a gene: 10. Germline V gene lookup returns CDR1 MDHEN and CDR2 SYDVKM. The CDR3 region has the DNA TGTGCCAGCAGGAGAAGACGCGGGACAGGGCAAGAGACCCAGTACTTC. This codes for CASRRRRGTGQETQYF.

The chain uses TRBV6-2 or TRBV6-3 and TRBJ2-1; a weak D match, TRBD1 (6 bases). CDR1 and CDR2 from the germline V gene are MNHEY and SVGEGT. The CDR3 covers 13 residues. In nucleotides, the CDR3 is TGTGCGTGCAGGGGAACATCCTACAATGAGCAGTTCTTC. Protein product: CACRGTSYNEQFF.

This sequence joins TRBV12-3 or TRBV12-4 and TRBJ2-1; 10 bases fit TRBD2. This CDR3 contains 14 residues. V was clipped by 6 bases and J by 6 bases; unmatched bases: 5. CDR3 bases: TGTGCCAGCAGCGGGACTAGCGAGACCAATGAGCAGTTCTTC. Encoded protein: CASSGTSETNEQFF.

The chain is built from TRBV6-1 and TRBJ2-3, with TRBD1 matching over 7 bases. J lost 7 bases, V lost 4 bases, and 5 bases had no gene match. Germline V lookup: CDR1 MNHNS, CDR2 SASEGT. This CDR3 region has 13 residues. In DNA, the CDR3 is TGTGCCAGCAGTGGCCGACAGGGAAATACGCAGTATTTT. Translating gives CASSGRQGNTQYF.

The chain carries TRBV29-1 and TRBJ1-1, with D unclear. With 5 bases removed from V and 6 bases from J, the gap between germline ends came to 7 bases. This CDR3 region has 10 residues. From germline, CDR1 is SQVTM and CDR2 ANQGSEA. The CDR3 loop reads CSVLIAEAFF. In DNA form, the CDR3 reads TGCAGCGTTCTTATTGCTGAAGCTTTCTTT.

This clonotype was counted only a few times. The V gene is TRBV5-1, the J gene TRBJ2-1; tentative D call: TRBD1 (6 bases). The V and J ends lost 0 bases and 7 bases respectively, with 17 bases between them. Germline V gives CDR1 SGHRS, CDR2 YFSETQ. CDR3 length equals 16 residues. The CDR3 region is CASSLGQGISGNEQFF. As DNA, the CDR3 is TGCGCCAGCAGCTTGGGGCAGGGGATTTCGGGGAATGAGCAGTTCTTC.

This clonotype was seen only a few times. The CDR3 bases are TGCAGTGCTCTAAAGTCGGGTGCAGCCTACGAGCAGTACTTC. It yields the protein CSALKSGAAYEQYF. The V and J genes are TRBV20-1 and TRBJ2-7, with no clear D. The CDR3 has 14 residues. The V end was cut by 5 bases, the J end by 2 bases, with 16 bases between. CDR1 and CDR2 (germline): DFQATT, SNEGSKA (reference sequence).

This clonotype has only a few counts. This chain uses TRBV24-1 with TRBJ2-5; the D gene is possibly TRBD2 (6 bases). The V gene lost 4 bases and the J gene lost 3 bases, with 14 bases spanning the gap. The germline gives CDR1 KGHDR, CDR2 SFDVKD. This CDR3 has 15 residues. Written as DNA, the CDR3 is TGTGCCACCAGTGACCCCGGCGGAGGGAAAGAGACCCAGTACTTC. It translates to CATSDPGGGKETQYF.

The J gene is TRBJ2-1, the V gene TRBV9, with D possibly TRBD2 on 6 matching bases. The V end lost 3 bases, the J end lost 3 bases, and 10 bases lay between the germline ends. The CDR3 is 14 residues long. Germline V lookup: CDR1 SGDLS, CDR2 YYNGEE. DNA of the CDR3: TGTGCCAGCAGCGGAGAGGACTACTACAATGAGCAGTTCTTC. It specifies CASSGEDYYNEQFF.

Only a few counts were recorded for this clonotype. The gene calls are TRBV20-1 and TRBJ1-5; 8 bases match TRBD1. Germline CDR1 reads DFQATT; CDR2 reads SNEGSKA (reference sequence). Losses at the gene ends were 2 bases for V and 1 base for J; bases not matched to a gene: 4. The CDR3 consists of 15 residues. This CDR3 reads CSARYQGASNQPQHF. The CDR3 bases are TGCAGTGCTAGATACCAGGGGGCGAGCAATCAGCCCCAGCATTTT.

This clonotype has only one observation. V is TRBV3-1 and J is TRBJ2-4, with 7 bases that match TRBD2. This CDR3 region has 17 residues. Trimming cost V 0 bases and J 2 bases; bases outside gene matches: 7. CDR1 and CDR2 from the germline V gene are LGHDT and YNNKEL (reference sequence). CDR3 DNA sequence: TGTGCCAGCAGCCAAGAATGGTTCGGGGGGTCCAAAAACATTCAGTACTTC. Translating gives CASSQEWFGGSKNIQYF.

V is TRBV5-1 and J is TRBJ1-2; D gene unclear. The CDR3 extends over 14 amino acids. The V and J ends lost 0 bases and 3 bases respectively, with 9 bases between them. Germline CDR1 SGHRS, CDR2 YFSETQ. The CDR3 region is CASSLANGDYGYTF. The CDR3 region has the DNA TGCGCCAGCAGCTTGGCCAACGGGGACTATGGCTACACCTTC.

In DNA form, the CDR3 reads TGTGCCAGCAGCCCGACTACCAATGAGCAGTTCTTC. Translating gives CASSPTTNEQFF. The chain combines TRBV12-3 or TRBV12-4 with TRBJ2-1, with D maybe TRBD2 (5 bases). Trimming pared 6 bases from V and 6 bases from J, leaving 9 bases between. CDR3 size: 12 residues.

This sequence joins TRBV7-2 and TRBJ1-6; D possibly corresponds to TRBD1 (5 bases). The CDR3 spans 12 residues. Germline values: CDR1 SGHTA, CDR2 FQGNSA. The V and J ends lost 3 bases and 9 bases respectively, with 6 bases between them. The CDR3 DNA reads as TGTGCCAGCAGCTTCCAGGGTTCACCCCTCCACTTT. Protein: CASSFQGSPLHF. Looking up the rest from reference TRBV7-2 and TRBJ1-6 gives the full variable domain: GAGVSQSPSNKVTEKGKDVELRCDPISGHTALYWYRQSLGQGLEFLIYFQGNSAPDKSGLPSDRFSAERTGGSVSTLTIQRTQQEDSAVYLCASSFQGSPLHFGNGTRLTVT.

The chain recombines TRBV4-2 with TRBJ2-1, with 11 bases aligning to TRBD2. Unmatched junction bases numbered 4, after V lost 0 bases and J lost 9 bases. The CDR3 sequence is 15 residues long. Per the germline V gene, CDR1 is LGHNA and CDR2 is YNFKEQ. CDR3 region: CASSQETSGSGEQFF. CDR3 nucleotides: TGTGCCAGCAGCCAAGAAACTAGCGGGAGTGGTGAGCAGTTCTTC.

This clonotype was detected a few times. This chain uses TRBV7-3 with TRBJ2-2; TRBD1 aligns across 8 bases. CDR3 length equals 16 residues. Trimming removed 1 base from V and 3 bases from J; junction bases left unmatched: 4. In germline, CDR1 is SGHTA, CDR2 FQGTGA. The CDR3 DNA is TGTGCCAGCAGCTTAAGGCCAGGGGGCGACACCGGGGAGCTGTTTTTT. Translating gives CASSLRPGGDTGELFF.

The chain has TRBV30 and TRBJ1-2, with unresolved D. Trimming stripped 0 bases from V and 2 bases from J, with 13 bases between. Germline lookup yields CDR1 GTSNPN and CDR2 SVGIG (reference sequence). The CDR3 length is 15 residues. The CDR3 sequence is CAWSVPRGPNYGYTF. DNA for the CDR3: TGTGCCTGGAGTGTACCCCGAGGGCCCAACTATGGCTACACCTTC.